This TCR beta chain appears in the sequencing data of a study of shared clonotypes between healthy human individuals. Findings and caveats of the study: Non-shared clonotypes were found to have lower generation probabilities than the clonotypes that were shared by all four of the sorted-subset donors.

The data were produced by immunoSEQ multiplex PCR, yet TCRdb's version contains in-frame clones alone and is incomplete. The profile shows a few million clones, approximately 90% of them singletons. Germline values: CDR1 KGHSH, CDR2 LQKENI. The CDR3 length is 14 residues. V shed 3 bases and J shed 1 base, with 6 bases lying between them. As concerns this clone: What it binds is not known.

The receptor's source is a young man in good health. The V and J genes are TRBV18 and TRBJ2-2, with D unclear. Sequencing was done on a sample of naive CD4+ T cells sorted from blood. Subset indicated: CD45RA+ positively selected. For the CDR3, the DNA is TGTGCCAGCTCACCGGTCAGGAACACCGGGGAGCTGTTTTTT. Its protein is CASSPVRNTGELFF.